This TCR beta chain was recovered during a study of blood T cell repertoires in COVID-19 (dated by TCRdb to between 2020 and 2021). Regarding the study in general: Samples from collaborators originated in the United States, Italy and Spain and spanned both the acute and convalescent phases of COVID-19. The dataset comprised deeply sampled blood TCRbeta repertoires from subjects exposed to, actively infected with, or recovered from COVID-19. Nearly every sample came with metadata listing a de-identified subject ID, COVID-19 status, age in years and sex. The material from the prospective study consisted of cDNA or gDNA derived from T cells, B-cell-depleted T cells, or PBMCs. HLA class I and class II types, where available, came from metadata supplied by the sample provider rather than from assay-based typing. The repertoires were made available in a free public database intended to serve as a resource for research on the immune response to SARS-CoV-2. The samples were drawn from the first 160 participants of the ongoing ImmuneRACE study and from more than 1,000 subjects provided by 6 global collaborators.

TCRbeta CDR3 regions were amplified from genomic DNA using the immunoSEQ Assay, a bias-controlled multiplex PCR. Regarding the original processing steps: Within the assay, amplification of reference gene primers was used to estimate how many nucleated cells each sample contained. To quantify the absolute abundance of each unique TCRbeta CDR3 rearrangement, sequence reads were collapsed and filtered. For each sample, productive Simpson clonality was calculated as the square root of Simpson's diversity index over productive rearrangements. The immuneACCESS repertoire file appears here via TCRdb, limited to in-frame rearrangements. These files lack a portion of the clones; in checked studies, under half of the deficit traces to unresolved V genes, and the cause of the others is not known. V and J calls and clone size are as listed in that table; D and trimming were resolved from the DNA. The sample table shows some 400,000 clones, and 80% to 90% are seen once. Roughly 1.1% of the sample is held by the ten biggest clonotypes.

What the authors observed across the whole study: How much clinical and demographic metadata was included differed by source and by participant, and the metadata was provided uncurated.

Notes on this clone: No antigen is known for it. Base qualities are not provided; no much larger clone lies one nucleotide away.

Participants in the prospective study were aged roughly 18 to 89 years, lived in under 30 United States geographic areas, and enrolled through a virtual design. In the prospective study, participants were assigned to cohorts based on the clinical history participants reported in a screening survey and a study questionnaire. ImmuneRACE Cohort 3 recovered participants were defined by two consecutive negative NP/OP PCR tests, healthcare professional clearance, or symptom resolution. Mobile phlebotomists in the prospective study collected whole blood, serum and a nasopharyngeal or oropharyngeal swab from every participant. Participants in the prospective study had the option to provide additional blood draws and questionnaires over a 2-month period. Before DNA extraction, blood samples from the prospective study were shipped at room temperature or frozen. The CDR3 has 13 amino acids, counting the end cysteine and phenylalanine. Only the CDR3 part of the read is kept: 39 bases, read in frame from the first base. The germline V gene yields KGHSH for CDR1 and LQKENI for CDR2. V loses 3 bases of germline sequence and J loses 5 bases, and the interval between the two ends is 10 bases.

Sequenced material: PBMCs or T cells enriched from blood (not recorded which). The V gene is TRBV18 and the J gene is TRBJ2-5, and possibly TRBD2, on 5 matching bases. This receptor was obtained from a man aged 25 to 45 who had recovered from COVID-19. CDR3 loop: CASSPGVRETQYF. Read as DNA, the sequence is TGTGCCAGCTCACCCGGGGTACGGGAGACCCAGTACTTC.